The 23 T cell receptor beta chains listed next were all sequenced from one sample in a study of cytomegalovirus exposure and HLA in healthy donors. Both 60 Vbeta primers and 13 Jbeta primers went into the PCR. Clones were sequenced by immunoSEQ multiplex PCR, and TCRdb holds only the in-frame ones, with some missing. The sample consists of tens of thousands of clones, 70% to 85% of them appearing once. The specimen sequenced was PBMCs. These receptors originate from a man between 25 and 39 years old in good health and CMV-seronegative.

In its sample, this clone was seen a few times. The chain carries TRBV27 and TRBJ1-5; D not resolved. This CDR3 comprises 14 residues. With 0 bases removed from V and 4 bases from J, the gap between germline ends came to 7 bases. Germline CDR1 and CDR2: MNHEY and SMNVEV (reference sequence). The CDR3 region is CASSLSRRNQPQHF. Written as DNA, the CDR3 is TGTGCCAGCAGTTTATCGAGGAGAAATCAGCCCCAGCATTTT.

V usage is TRBV29-1 and J usage is TRBJ2-1; 9 nucleotides line up with TRBD2. The CDR3 runs to 11 residues. Trimming removed 7 bases from V and 9 bases from J; junction bases left unmatched: 4. CDR1 is SQVTM, CDR2 ANQGSEA, per germline. Written as DNA, the CDR3 is TGCAGCGCATCAGCGGGAGGTGAGCAGTTCTTC. Protein: CSASAGGEQFF.

The J gene is TRBJ1-4, the V gene TRBV11-3, with D hard to call. The CDR3 sequence is 16 residues long. The germline V gene has CDR1 SGHNT and CDR2 YENEEA. V was cut by 0 bases and J by 0 bases, with 8 bases left in between. This CDR3 is CASSLDPRSTNEKLFF. The DNA of the CDR3 is TGTGCCAGCAGCTTAGATCCCAGATCAACTAATGAAAAACTGTTTTTT.

This clone showed up just once. This rearrangement joins TRBV5-6 to TRBJ1-2, with 8 nucleotides matching TRBD1. This CDR3 contains 14 residues. Germline CDR1 SGHDT, CDR2 YYEEEE. J lost 7 bases, V lost 7 bases, and 12 bases had no gene match. For the CDR3, the DNA is TGTGCCAGCGGCCCTGGACAGGGCTCTCGTGGCTACACCTTC. Translation: CASGPGQGSRGYTF.

This chain links TRBV4-1 with TRBJ1-2; no reliable D call. Per germline, CDR1 MGHRA and CDR2 YSYEKL. V was shortened by 0 bases and J by 10 bases, with 12 bases between the two germline ends. The CDR3 runs 13 residues. CDR3 sequence (DNA): TGCGCCAGCAGCCAAGATCACGTCCAGGTCTACACCTTC. This sequence encodes CASSQDHVQVYTF.

This clone was recorded only once. This sequence joins TRBV5-4 and TRBJ1-1, with D unresolved. The germline V gene has CDR1 SGHNT and CDR2 YYREEE (reference sequence). The germline V and J ends were trimmed by 0 bases and 4 bases, with 16 bases remaining between them. The CDR3 is 16 residues long. The CDR3 region has the DNA TGTGCCAGCAGCTTGGTTATGCAGGCAGGTATCACTGAAGCTTTCTTT. This gives the protein CASSLVMQAGITEAFF. The full variable domain, completed using reference TRBV5-4 and TRBJ1-1, is ETGVTQSPTHLIKTRGQQVTLRCSSQSGHNTVSWYQQALGQGPQFIFQYYREEENGRGNFPPRFSGLQFPNYSSELNVNALELDDSALYLCASSLVMQAGITEAFFGQGTRLTVV.

V is TRBV9 and J is TRBJ1-4, with TRBD1 identical over 8 bases. There are 15 residues in the CDR3. With 3 bases clipped from V and 3 bases from J, the junction kept 4 bases outside the gene matches. The germline gives CDR1 SGDLS, CDR2 YYNGEE. The CDR3 DNA sequence: TGTGCCAGCAGCGCAGTGACAGGGGCTAATGAAAAACTGTTTTTT. As protein: CASSAVTGANEKLFF.

The genes are TRBV7-9 and TRBJ1-2, with 7 bases matching TRBD1. J was trimmed by 2 bases and V by 3 bases; bases with no gene match: 6. Germline V gene sequence: CDR1 SEHNR, CDR2 FQNEAQ (reference sequence). The CDR3 runs to 15 residues. CDR3 sequence reads: CASSFMGDRNYGYTF. The CDR3 DNA reads as TGTGCCAGCAGCTTCATGGGGGACAGAAACTATGGCTACACCTTC. The full variable domain, its missing parts supplied by reference TRBV7-9 and TRBJ1-2, is DTGVSQNPRHKITKRGQNVTFRCDPISEHNRLYWYRQTLGQGPEFLTYFQNEAQLEKSRLLSDRFSAERPKGSFSTLEIQRTEQGDSAMYLCASSFMGDRNYGYTFGSGTRLTVV.

The CDR3 DNA sequence: TGTGCCAGCTCACTCGACAGCCCCTACGAGCAGTACTTC. It specifies CASSLDSPYEQYF. The chain combines TRBV18 with TRBJ2-7, with D tentatively TRBD1 (5 bases). The CDR3 is 13 residues long. Trimming left V 4 bases short and J 2 bases short, with 9 bases between. CDR1 is KGHSH, CDR2 LQKENI, per germline.

The chain has TRBV28 and TRBJ1-4; the D is unclear. The ends were cut back, 5 bases at V and 3 bases at J, with 13 bases in the middle. CDR3 length: 15 residues. CDR1 and CDR2 (germline): MDHEN, SYDVKM. The CDR3 DNA reads TGTGCCAGCAGTCCCACCGGGGAGGCTAATGAAAAACTGTTTTTT. This encodes CASSPTGEANEKLFF.

The V and J genes are TRBV7-2 and TRBJ2-7, with 11 bases identical to TRBD1. V shed 4 bases, J shed 3 bases, and the junction held 5 bases outside the gene matches. Germline assignment: CDR1 SGHTA and CDR2 FQGNSA. This CDR3 has 15 amino acids. The CDR3 nucleotides read TGTGCCAGCAGCTCCGGACAGGGGGCCGGCTACGAGCAGTACTTC. This gives the protein CASSSGQGAGYEQYF.

This clone was observed a few times. V usage is TRBV2 and J usage is TRBJ1-1; 7 positions match TRBD1. The V segment lost 6 bases and the J segment 1 base; nucleotides outside the gene matches: 8. Germline V gene data show CDR1 as SNHLY and CDR2 as FYNNEI. The CDR3 length is 15 residues. CDR3 sequence reads: CASSYYRGQNTEAFF. The DNA of the CDR3 is TGTGCCAGCAGCTATTACAGGGGTCAGAACACTGAAGCTTTCTTT.

The chain employs TRBV5-1 and TRBJ2-3; 9 bases agree with TRBD1. This CDR3 has 16 residues. Per the germline V gene, CDR1 is SGHRS and CDR2 is YFSETQ. V shed 5 bases and J 0 bases; nucleotides not matched to a gene: 7. CDR3 residues: CASSRGDRVSTDTQYF. In nucleotides, the CDR3 is TGCGCCAGCAGTCGCGGGGACAGGGTGAGCACAGATACGCAGTATTTT.

V usage is TRBV19 and J usage is TRBJ2-2, with 8 bases identical to TRBD2. Germline trimming cut 3 bases from V and 1 base from J; bases unmatched to any gene: 7. Per germline, CDR1 LNHDA and CDR2 SQIVND (reference sequence). This CDR3 has 17 amino acids. This chain's CDR3 is CASSMAYAGGNTGELFF. As DNA, the CDR3 is TGTGCCAGTAGTATGGCCTACGCGGGGGGGAACACCGGGGAGCTGTTTTTT.

V is TRBV6-1 and J is TRBJ1-1; TRBD1 is a possible D gene (5 bases). The CDR3 spans 14 residues. With 5 bases removed from V and 1 base from J, the gap between germline ends came to 11 bases. The germline CDR1 and CDR2 sequences are MNHNS and SASEGT. The CDR3 loop is CASSSLGGNTEAFF. The CDR3 bases are TGTGCCAGCAGTAGCTTGGGGGGGAACACTGAAGCTTTCTTT.

V usage is TRBV18 and J usage is TRBJ1-6, with D possibly being TRBD1 (6 bases). V was clipped by 5 bases and J by 5 bases, with 10 bases between them. This CDR3 is 14 amino acids long. The V gene's germline CDR1 is KGHSH and CDR2 LQKENI. CDR3 amino acids: CASSTTGDNSPLHF. DNA for the CDR3: TGTGCCAGCTCAACGACAGGTGATAATTCACCCCTCCACTTT. The variable domain in full, with the rest retrieved from reference TRBV18 and TRBJ1-6, is NAGVMQNPRHLVRRRGQEARLRCSPMKGHSHVYWYRQLPEEGLKFMVYLQKENIIDESGMPKERFSAEFPKEGPSILRIQQVVRGDSAAYFCASSTTGDNSPLHFGNGTRLTVT.

The chain combines TRBV28 with TRBJ1-6; the D is unclear. Trimming pared 9 bases from V and 9 bases from J, leaving 15 bases between. Germline-derived CDR1 and CDR2 are MDHEN and SYDVKM. This CDR3 region has 13 residues. The CDR3 bases are TGTGCCAGTGGCGGTCTAGCTATTTCACCCCTCCACTTT. Translation gives CASGGLAISPLHF.

The chain joins TRBV27 to TRBJ1-5, with 7 bases aligning to TRBD1. This CDR3 is built from 16 residues. V was clipped by 2 bases and J by 5 bases; unmatched bases: 9. Germline values: CDR1 MNHEY, CDR2 SMNVEV (reference sequence). The CDR3 spells CASSLIPTGDHQPQHF. CDR3 bases: TGTGCCAGCAGTTTAATACCTACAGGGGACCATCAGCCCCAGCATTTT.

The rearrangement joins TRBV27 to TRBJ2-1, with TRBD2 matching over 9 bases. V trimming: 5 bases; J trimming: 6 bases; junction bases outside the gene matches: 8. The CDR3 covers 15 residues. Looked up from germline, CDR1 is MNHEY and CDR2 is SMNVEV (reference sequence). The CDR3 loop is CASSHPAGGPNEQFF. CDR3 nucleotide sequence: TGTGCCAGCAGTCACCCTGCGGGGGGGCCCAATGAGCAGTTCTTC.

This CDR3 reads CASSPGTSYNEQFF. DNA for the CDR3: TGTGCCAGCAGCCCGGGGACTAGTTACAATGAGCAGTTCTTC. The rearrangement links TRBV5-6 to TRBJ2-1; TRBD2 aligns across 8 bases. Per the germline V gene, CDR1 is SGHDT and CDR2 is YYEEEE. CDR3 length: 14 amino acids. The J segment lost 4 bases and the V segment lost 4 bases, leaving 4 bases of the junction unmatched. The variable domain in full, with the rest retrieved from reference TRBV5-6 and TRBJ2-1, is DAGVTQSPTHLIKTRGQQVTLRCSPKSGHDTVSWYQQALGQGPQFIFQYYEEEERQRGNFPDRFSGHQFPNYSSELNVNALLLGDSALYLCASSPGTSYNEQFFGPGTRLTVL.

V gene TRBV11-1 combines with J gene TRBJ2-2, with D uncertain. Trimming left V 3 bases short and J 0 bases short, with 11 bases between. This CDR3 comprises 16 residues. The germline gives CDR1 SGHAT, CDR2 FQDESV (reference sequence). The CDR3 spells CASSLNSLPNTGELFF. The CDR3 bases are TGTGCCAGCAGCTTGAACAGCCTTCCGAACACCGGGGAGCTGTTTTTT.

The chain has TRBV28 and TRBJ1-2; 8 positions agree with TRBD1. Looked up from germline, CDR1 is MDHEN and CDR2 is SYDVKM. The CDR3 runs 14 residues. Trimming removed 8 bases from V and 2 bases from J; junction bases left unmatched: 7. CDR3 loop: CASLRTGINYGYTF. The CDR3 DNA follows: TGTGCCAGCCTACGGACAGGGATCAACTATGGCTACACCTTC.

V usage is TRBV9 and J usage is TRBJ1-1, with D possibly TRBD1 on 6 matching bases. The CDR3 runs to 13 residues. V lost 2 bases, J lost 5 bases, and 10 bases lay in between. Germline V CDR1 and CDR2: SGDLS, YYNGEE. This CDR3 is CASSVGQGTEAFF. The DNA of the CDR3 is TGTGCCAGCAGCGTGGGACAAGGAACTGAAGCTTTCTTT.